Listed below are T cell receptor beta chains from one sample, sequenced in a study of cytomegalovirus exposure and HLA in healthy donors. TCRdb's table, derived via immunoSEQ multiplex PCR, lists solely in-frame clones and lacks some. The sample yields about 120,000 clones, roughly 77% seen once. Sequenced: PBMCs. The source of these receptors is a man between 45 and 60 years old in good health and CMV-seropositive. Both conserved end residues are part of each CDR3. D genes are given only for firm matches. Size values are once, few and many counts, or a class for expanded clones, and some rows have none.

>-|TRBV6-1|20|TRBJ1-1|few
TGTGCCAGCAGTGAAAAGTGGGTCTCAGCGGGCGGAAGAATGAACACTGAAGCTTTCTTT
CASSEKWVSAGGRMNTEAFF
>TRBD1|TRBV7-9|13|TRBJ1-1|-
TGTGCCAGCAGCCCATCGGACAGGGGAAAAGCTTTCTTT
CASSPSDRGKAFF
>-|TRBV6-6|11|TRBJ1-1|-
TGTGCGGGGAGGTCAGGCTCTGAAGCTTTCTTT
CAGRSGSEAFF
>-|TRBV29-1|15|TRBJ2-7|few
TGCAGCGTTGAGGAGTTGAGAGATAGCTCCTACGAGCAGTACTTC
CSVEELRDSSYEQYF
>TRBD1|TRBV5-4|15|TRBJ2-7|few
TGTGCCAGCAGCGTTGACAGGGGGCCGGTCTACGAGCAGTACTTC
CASSVDRGPVYEQYF
>-|TRBV7-9|18|TRBJ1-2|once
TGTGCCAGCAGCTTAGCTGGGATTGGGGCCACCTCGTTCTATGGCTACACCTTC
CASSLAGIGATSFYGYTF
>TRBD1|TRBV4-1|15|TRBJ2-3|few
TGCGCCAGCAGCCCCCAACAGGGGAACACAGATACGCAGTATTTT
CASSPQQGNTDTQYF
>-|TRBV28|15|TRBJ1-1|-
TGTGCCAGCAGTCCCGCGACTCAGGGAGGGCCTGAAGCTTTCTTT
CASSPATQGGPEAFF
>TRBD1|TRBV29-1|14|TRBJ2-7|-
TGCAGCGTTGTAGTGGACAGGCCCCTTAACGAGCAGTACTTC
CSVVVDRPLNEQYF
>TRBD1|TRBV29-1|13|TRBJ1-5|-
TGCAGCGTTGAACAGGGGGGAGATCAGCCCCAGCATTTT
CSVEQGGDQPQHF
>-|TRBV5-6|16|TRBJ2-5|once
TGTGCCAGCAGCCCGGGATCCCAGAGGAGGCAAGAGACCCAGTACTTC
CASSPGSQRRQETQYF
>-|TRBV5-1|18|TRBJ2-6|-
TGCGCCAGCAGCTTGGATCCAATGGGGCGGACTGGGGCCAACGTCCTGACTTTC
CASSLDPMGRTGANVLTF
>-|TRBV2|11|TRBJ1-5|-
TGTGCCAGCAGATACGGTCAGCCCCAGCATTTT
CASRYGQPQHF
>TRBD1|TRBV6-5|16|TRBJ2-7|-
TGTGCCAGCAGTTCCGGACAGGGCGGGCAGAGGTACGAGCAGTACTTC
CASSSGQGGQRYEQYF
>-|TRBV28|15|TRBJ1-5|-
TGTGCCAGCAGTCTTGGGACACAGGGCGGACAGCCCCAGCATTTT
CASSLGTQGGQPQHF
>TRBD2|TRBV7-2|14|TRBJ2-5|-
TGTGCCAGCAGCTTAGGACGGGGGGGGGAGACCCAGTACTTC
CASSLGRGGETQYF
>TRBD2|TRBV6-5|16|TRBJ2-7|few
TGTGCCAGCAGTTACGGGGGGACTAGCGGGAGGGACGAGCAGTACTTC
CASSYGGTSGRDEQYF
>-|TRBV6-1|13|TRBJ2-7|few
TGTGCCACCTATGGACTCAGATCTGGAGAGCAGTACTTC
CATYGLRSGEQYF
>-|TRBV4-2|18|TRBJ2-5|-
TGTGCCAGCAGCCAGAAGGTGGATCCCGGTGGACTTCAGGAGACCCAGTACTTC
CASSQKVDPGGLQETQYF
>TRBD2|TRBV13|17|TRBJ2-3|-
TGTGCCAGCAGCATTTCTAGCGGGGGGCTGAAGACAGATACGCAGTATTTT
CASSISSGGLKTDTQYF
>TRBD1|TRBV6-6|14|TRBJ1-2|-
TGTGCCAGCAGTTACCAGACAGGGGCGGACGGCTACACCTTC
CASSYQTGADGYTF
>-|TRBV19|13|TRBJ1-6|-
TGTGCCAGTAACCGGGACTATAATTCACCCCTCCACTTT
CASNRDYNSPLHF
>-|TRBV12-2|17|TRBJ1-5|-
TGTGCAAGTCGCCCCCCTGTGCCCCCTCCCTCAGATCAGCCCCAGCATTTT
CASRPPVPPPSDQPQHF
>TRBD1|TRBV5-1|15|TRBJ1-4|-
TGCGCCAGCAGCTCGCAGGGGGCGGCTAATGAAAAACTGTTTTTT
CASSSQGAANEKLFF
>-|TRBV5-6|15|TRBJ1-2|few
TGTGCCAGCAGCTTGGAGGGCAGGGGAGGGTATGGCTACACCTTC
CASSLEGRGGYGYTF
>-|TRBV7-2|15|TRBJ2-1|-
TGTGCCAGCAGCTTAGAGGCAGGGCGAAACAATGAGCAGTTCTTC
CASSLEAGRNNEQFF
>-|TRBV29-1|14|TRBJ1-3|-
TGCAGCGCCCGTCGGGACTCCTCTGGAAACACCATATATTTT
CSARRDSSGNTIYF
>TRBD1|TRBV10-3|16|TRBJ1-2|-
TGTGCCATCAGTGAACGACAGGGTCAGGGGCTCTATGGCTACACCTTC
CAISERQGQGLYGYTF
>TRBD1|TRBV14|15|TRBJ1-2|-
TGTGCCAGCAGCCAAGACACAGGGGCGGGCTATGGCTACACCTTC
CASSQDTGAGYGYTF
>TRBD2|TRBV27|15|TRBJ2-2|-
TGTGCCAGCAGTATCGGCGGGAGTAACACCGGGGAGCTGTTTTTT
CASSIGGSNTGELFF
>TRBD1|TRBV27|16|TRBJ2-1|-
TGTGCCAGCAGTCCCGGACAGGGGCCTTCCTACAATGAGCAGTTCTTC
CASSPGQGPSYNEQFF
>TRBD2|TRBV7-6|15|TRBJ2-1|-
TGTGCCAGCAGAACCGGGACTAGCGGGGACAATGAGCAGTTCTTC
CASRTGTSGDNEQFF
>TRBD1|TRBV7-2|13|TRBJ1-4|-
TGTGCCATCCAGACAGGGCCGAGTGAAAAACTGTTTTTT
CAIQTGPSEKLFF
>-|TRBV4-2|17|TRBJ1-3|-
TGTGCCAGCAGCCAAGATGTTGGAGCGCTGTCTGGAAACACCATATATTTT
CASSQDVGALSGNTIYF
>-|TRBV6-5|15|TRBJ2-7|-
TGTGCCAGCAGTTACCAGGGGAAGAGCTCCTACGAGCAGTACTTC
CASSYQGKSSYEQYF
>-|TRBV18|17|TRBJ1-5|-
TGTGCCAGCTCACCCACCTCAAGGGGAGGGAGCAATCAGCCCCAGCATTTT
CASSPTSRGGSNQPQHF
>TRBD1|TRBV30|12|TRBJ2-3|-
TGTGCCTGGACAGGGGGCGCAGATACGCAGTATTTT
CAWTGGADTQYF
>-|TRBV4-2|12|TRBJ2-1|-
TGTGCCAGCAGCCAAGGTTCCGGTGAGCAGTTCTTC
CASSQGSGEQFF
>-|TRBV6-5|13|TRBJ2-7|-
TGTGCCAGCAGTTCCCCTCAGGGGTACGAGCAGTACTTC
CASSSPQGYEQYF
>-|TRBV10-3|12|TRBJ1-2|once
TGTGCCATCGGCAAAGGAGACGGTGGCTACACCTTC
CAIGKGDGGYTF
>-|TRBV2|15|TRBJ1-4|-
TGTGCCAGCAGAGGAGACGGAGCTCCGAATGAAAAACTGTTTTTT
CASRGDGAPNEKLFF
>-|TRBV6-5|14|TRBJ1-6|-
TGTGCCAGCACCTTAGGACAGACTAATTCACCCCTCCACTTT
CASTLGQTNSPLHF
>TRBD1|TRBV7-9|14|TRBJ1-4|few
TGTGCCAGCAGCTCACAGGGGGCAAATGAAAAACTGTTTTTT
CASSSQGANEKLFF
>TRBD2|TRBV7-6|17|TRBJ2-5|-
TGTGCCAGCAGCTTGCAAAACGCCCCTGCCGGGAGGAAGACCCAGTACTTC
CASSLQNAPAGRKTQYF
>-|TRBV19|15|TRBJ2-7|-
TGTGCCAGTAGTATGGCGGCAGGGGCTAGCTACGAGCAGTACTTC
CASSMAAGASYEQYF
>-|TRBV7-2|14|TRBJ2-7|-
TGTGCCAGCAGAGGTAGCGGCTATCTACGAGAGCAGTACTTC
CASRGSGYLREQYF
>TRBD1|TRBV19|13|TRBJ1-5|-
TGTGCCAGCGGACAGGGACTAAATCAGCCCCAGCATTTT
CASGQGLNQPQHF
>TRBD1|TRBV5-1|17|TRBJ1-1|-
TGCGCCAGCAGCTCAACGACGGCTGGGACAGGGGGCACTGAAGCTTTCTTT
CASSSTTAGTGGTEAFF
>-|TRBV28|12|TRBJ1-1|-
TGTGCCAGCGTCCAGGAGGGCACTGAAGCTTTCTTT
CASVQEGTEAFF
>TRBD2|TRBV5-1|15|TRBJ2-2|-
TGCGCCAGCAGCTTGACTAGCGGGAGAACCGGGGAGCTGTTTTTT
CASSLTSGRTGELFF
>TRBD1|TRBV29-1|15|TRBJ2-1|once
TGCAGAGCGACGACAGGGTCCACACCCCGACAGGAGCAGTTCTTC
CRATTGSTPRQEQFF
>TRBD1|TRBV10-2|13|TRBJ2-1|few
TGCGCCATGAGACAGGGGCCCTACAATGAGCAGTTCTTC
CAMRQGPYNEQFF
>TRBD2|TRBV5-4|15|TRBJ2-1|-
TGTGCCAGCAGCAAAACTAGCGGGAGGTCCAATGAGCAGTTCTTC
CASSKTSGRSNEQFF
>-|TRBV4-2|14|TRBJ2-3|few
TGTGCCAGCAGCCAAGAATATAGAACAGATACGCAGTATTTT
CASSQEYRTDTQYF
>-|TRBV27|13|TRBJ1-1|-
TGTGCCAGCAGTCCCCAATTGAACACTGAAGCTTTCTTT
CASSPQLNTEAFF
>-|TRBV10-3|15|TRBJ1-3|-
TGTGCCATCAGCATCTCGACAGGCTCTGGAAACACCATATATTTT
CAISISTGSGNTIYF
>-|TRBV7-2|15|TRBJ2-3|-
TGTGCCAGCAGCTTAGGCACCTTCAGGACAGATACGCAGTATTTT
CASSLGTFRTDTQYF
>TRBD2|TRBV5-1|15|TRBJ2-7|few
TGCGCCAGCAGCCCCGAGGGGACTAGCTCCTACGAGCAGTACTTC
CASSPEGTSSYEQYF
>-|TRBV6-1|13|TRBJ1-5|-
TGTGCCAGCAGTGGGACAGTCAATCAGCCCCAGCATTTT
CASSGTVNQPQHF
>TRBD1|TRBV6-5|13|TRBJ1-2|-
TGTGCCAGCAGGTCGACAGGGAGACTTGGCTACACCTTC
CASRSTGRLGYTF